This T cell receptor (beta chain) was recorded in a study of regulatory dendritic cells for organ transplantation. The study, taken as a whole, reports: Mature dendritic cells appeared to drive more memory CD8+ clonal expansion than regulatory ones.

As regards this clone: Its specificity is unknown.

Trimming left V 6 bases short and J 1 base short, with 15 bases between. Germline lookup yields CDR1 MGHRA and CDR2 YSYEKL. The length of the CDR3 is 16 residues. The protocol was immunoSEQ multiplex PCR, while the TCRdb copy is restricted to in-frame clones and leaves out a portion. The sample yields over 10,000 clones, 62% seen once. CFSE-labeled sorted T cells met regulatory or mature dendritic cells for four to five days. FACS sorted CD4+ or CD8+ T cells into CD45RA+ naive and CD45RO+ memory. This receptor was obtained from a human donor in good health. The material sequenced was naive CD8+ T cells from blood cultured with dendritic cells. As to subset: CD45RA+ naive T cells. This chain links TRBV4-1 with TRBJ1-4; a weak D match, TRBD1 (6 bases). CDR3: CASSHKGGGTNEKLFF. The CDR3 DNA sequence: TGCGCCAGCAGTCACAAGGGGGGGGGAACTAATGAAAAACTGTTTTTT.